The 18 T cell receptor beta chains below all came from one sample that was sequenced in a study of blood T cell repertoires in COVID-19. Produced via immunoSEQ multiplex PCR; TCRdb's table is partial and in-frame only. Of roughly 100,000 clones listed, around 82% are singletons. Sequencing was carried out using peripheral blood. These receptors all come from a human donor in a cohort sampled during active or convalescent COVID-19.

The chain joins TRBV12-5 to TRBJ1-4; D is possibly TRBD1 (6 bases). V shed 8 bases and J shed 6 bases, with 28 bases lying between them. The CDR3 length is 18 residues. CDR1 LGHNT and CDR2 FRNRAP come from the germline V gene. CDR3 protein: CASSLGTRSGPRHEKLFF. CDR3 coding DNA: TGTGCTAGTAGCCTCGGGACACGATCCGGTCCCCGTCATGAAAAACTGTTTTTT. The full variable domain, completed using reference TRBV12-5 and TRBJ1-4, is DARVTQTPRHKVTEMGQEVTMRCQPILGHNTVFWYRQTMMQGLELLAYFRNRAPLDDSGMPKDRFSAEMPDATLATLKIQPSEPRDSAVYFCASSLGTRSGPRHEKLFFGSGTQLSVL.

In DNA form, the CDR3 reads TGTGCCAGCAGTCGTGCCGGGAAGCCGGGGAATGGCTACACCTTC. Its protein is CASSRAGKPGNGYTF. This chain joins TRBV5-8 and TRBJ1-2; no definite D call. Germline CDR1 and CDR2: SGHTS and YDEGEE. V dropped 5 bases and J dropped 6 bases, with 20 bases sitting between them. The CDR3 sequence is 15 residues long.

The V gene is TRBV7-3, the J gene TRBJ2-2; the D gene is possibly TRBD1 (6 bases). V dropped 5 bases and J dropped 6 bases, with 10 bases sitting between them. Looked up from germline, CDR1 is SGHTA and CDR2 is FQGTGA. The length of the CDR3 is 13 residues. Here the CDR3 DNA reads TGTGCCAGCAGCCCACAGGGTTCCGGGGAGCTGTTTTTT. Residues: CASSPQGSGELFF.

V and J are TRBV28 and TRBJ2-5; D not resolved. V dropped 2 bases and J dropped 5 bases, with 9 bases sitting between them. The germline V gene has CDR1 MDHEN and CDR2 SYDVKM. The CDR3 is made up of 13 amino acids. For the CDR3, the DNA is TGTGCCAGCAGTTTAGGCAGGTGGGAGACCCAGTACTTC. This gives the protein CASSLGRWETQYF.

The chain recombines TRBV11-3 with TRBJ2-3, with 7 bases that match TRBD2. CDR3 length: 16 residues. The germline V gene encodes CDR1 SGHNT and CDR2 YENEEA. Unmatched junction bases numbered 9, after V lost 5 bases and J lost 1 base. CDR3 protein: CASSTRRGGGTDTQYF. CDR3 coding DNA: TGTGCCAGCAGCACCCGTCGGGGAGGGGGCACAGATACGCAGTATTTT.

This clone was seen only once. The chain combines TRBV7-9 with TRBJ2-1, with a weak D call TRBD2 (6 bases). From germline, CDR1 is SEHNR and CDR2 FQNEAQ (reference sequence). The CDR3 extends over 14 amino acids. Between the trimmed V and J ends, which lost 5 bases and 0 bases, there was a span of 8 bases. The chain's CDR3 is CASSPEGSYNEQFF. The CDR3 DNA sequence: TGTGCCAGCAGCCCGGAGGGCTCCTACAATGAGCAGTTCTTC.

The rearrangement uses TRBV4-1 and TRBJ2-7; a possible D gene is TRBD1 (6 bases). The CDR3 is 12 amino acids. Trimming removed 4 bases from V and 6 bases from J, with 10 bases in between. CDR1 and CDR2 (germline): MGHRA, YSYEKL. CDR3 nucleotide sequence: TGCGCCAGCAGCCTTACAGGGCTCGAGCAGTACTTC. Residues: CASSLTGLEQYF.

The chain carries TRBV10-1 and TRBJ2-5; D is undetermined. Germline assignment: CDR1 WNHNN and CDR2 SYGVQD (reference sequence). The CDR3 is made up of 14 amino acids. Trimming left V 6 bases short and J 2 bases short, with 13 bases between. The CDR3 reads CASSGTLTQETQYF. In nucleotides, the CDR3 is TGCGCCAGCAGCGGAACACTGACACAAGAGACCCAGTACTTC.

J is TRBJ1-5 and V is TRBV4-1, with D tentatively TRBD1 (6 bases). Germline CDR1 and CDR2: MGHRA and YSYEKL. V lost 2 bases and J 5 bases, leaving 16 bases between the germline ends. The CDR3 spans 16 residues. The CDR3 protein is CASSQPTGRLHQPQHF. The DNA of the CDR3 is TGCGCCAGCAGCCAACCGACAGGCCGACTCCATCAGCCCCAGCATTTT.

This clone was observed a handful of times. This chain joins TRBV11-2 and TRBJ2-7, with a possible D match to TRBD2 (5 bases). From germline, CDR1 is SGHAT and CDR2 FQNNGV. Deletions cut 5 bases from V and 4 bases from J, with 9 bases between. CDR3 length: 12 residues. The DNA for the CDR3 is TGTGCCAGCAGCACACGGGAATACGAGCAGTACTTC. It translates to CASSTREYEQYF.

The chain recombines TRBV7-2 with TRBJ1-5; weak D call: TRBD1 (6 bases). This CDR3 region has 18 residues. Trimming pared 5 bases from V and 1 base from J, leaving 21 bases between. Germline V gene lookup returns CDR1 SGHTA and CDR2 FQGNSA. The DNA for the CDR3 is TGTGCCAGCAGCCCTCTGATTCCGGGACACCTAAGCAATCAGCCCCAGCATTTT. This sequence encodes CASSPLIPGHLSNQPQHF.

The rearrangement links TRBV5-4 to TRBJ2-2, with 9 positions matching TRBD2. CDR1 SGHNT and CDR2 YYREEE come from the germline V gene (reference sequence). V dropped 4 bases and J dropped 0; count of bases not matched to a gene: 1. This CDR3 region has 15 residues. CDR3 loop: CASSSGGTNTGELFF. Here the CDR3 DNA reads TGTGCCAGCAGCAGCGGGGGGACGAACACCGGGGAGCTGTTTTTT.

V and J are TRBV19 and TRBJ1-2; the D gene is possibly TRBD1 (5 bases). CDR1 LNHDA and CDR2 SQIVND come from the germline V gene (reference sequence). CDR3 length: 16 residues. Trimming left V 4 bases short and J 5 bases short, with 20 bases between. The CDR3 reads CASSKTGTSLGYGYTF. The CDR3 DNA reads as TGTGCCAGTAGTAAAACGGGGACTTCTCTAGGGTATGGCTACACCTTC.

V usage is TRBV2 and J usage is TRBJ2-2, with TRBD1 identical over 11 bases. The CDR3 has 16 residues. CDR1 and CDR2 (germline): SNHLY, FYNNEI. V lost 7 bases to trimming and J lost 5 bases; unmatched junction nucleotides: 9. The CDR3 DNA sequence: TGTGCCAGCACCTGGGTTGGGACAGGGGGAACCGGGGAGCTGTTTTTT. Translating it yields CASTWVGTGGTGELFF.

This chain links TRBV28 with TRBJ2-5, with 11 bases identical to TRBD2. The CDR3 spans 15 residues. V lost 6 bases, J lost 2 bases, and 5 bases stayed unmatched. CDR1 and CDR2 (germline): MDHEN, SYDVKM. CDR3 sequence (DNA): TGTGCCAGCAGCCCCCTAGCGGGGGGACAAGAGACCCAGTACTTC. Translated: CASSPLAGGQETQYF.

The chain has TRBV12-3 or TRBV12-4 and TRBJ1-6, with no clear D. V lost 5 bases, J lost 12 bases, and 14 bases lay in between. The CDR3 runs to 13 residues. The CDR3 DNA follows: TGTGCCAGCAGTCGACATGGTGAAGGACCCCTCCACTTT. Translating it yields CASSRHGEGPLHF.

This clone was observed a handful of times. The chain joins TRBV20-1 to TRBJ1-3; TRBD1 is a possible D gene (5 bases). CDR1 and CDR2 (germline): DFQATT, SNEGSKA (reference sequence). The CDR3 totals 15 residues. Trimming shortened V by 3 bases and J by 0 bases, and 12 bases separated the two germline ends. CDR3 amino acids: CSASGHRDSGNTIYF. For the CDR3, the DNA is TGCAGTGCTAGTGGACACCGTGACTCTGGAAACACCATATATTTT.

This sequence joins TRBV19 and TRBJ1-5; D is undetermined. The CDR3 is 13 amino acids. CDR1 is LNHDA and CDR2 is SQIVND in the germline V gene (reference sequence). Between the trimmed V and J ends, which lost 4 bases and 6 bases, there was a span of 10 bases. The CDR3 is CASSTQVGQPQHF. The CDR3 coding sequence is TGTGCCAGTAGTACCCAGGTGGGTCAGCCCCAGCATTTT. The entire variable domain, with the rest obtained from reference TRBV19 and TRBJ1-5, is as follows: DGGITQSPKYLFRKEGQNVTLSCEQNLNHDAMYWYRQDPGQGLRLIYYSQIVNDFQKGDIAEGYSVSREKKESFPLTVTSAQKNPTAFYLCASSTQVGQPQHFGDGTRLSIL.